The 3 T cell receptor beta chains below all came from one sample that was sequenced in a study of blood T cell repertoires in COVID-19. Sequencing was performed with immunoSEQ multiplex PCR; in TCRdb, only in-frame clones are kept and a portion is missing. This table has about 83,000 clones, over 85% appearing once. Sequenced material: peripheral blood. The receptors were gathered from a woman older than 75 with active or convalescent COVID-19.

V usage is TRBV5-6 and J usage is TRBJ2-7; D possibly corresponds to TRBD1 (5 bases). In germline, CDR1 is SGHDT, CDR2 YYEEEE. The CDR3 totals 15 residues. Trimming cost V 3 bases and J 4 bases, with 17 bases left between them. In nucleotides, the CDR3 is TGTGCCAGCAGCTCCGGGCAGGGTCCCAGGTACGAGCAGTACTTC. The encoded protein is CASSSGQGPRYEQYF. The whole variable domain, remainder taken from reference TRBV5-6 and TRBJ2-7, is DAGVTQSPTHLIKTRGQQVTLRCSPKSGHDTVSWYQQALGQGPQFIFQYYEEEERQRGNFPDRFSGHQFPNYSSELNVNALLLGDSALYLCASSSGQGPRYEQYFGPGTRLTVT.

This chain uses TRBV18 with TRBJ1-5; 9 bases map to TRBD1. The CDR3 loop spans 14 amino acids. J lost 4 bases, V lost 4 bases, and 2 bases had no gene match. Per germline, CDR1 KGHSH and CDR2 LQKENI. The CDR3 sequence: CASSQGQGNQPQHF. The CDR3 DNA reads TGTGCCAGCTCACAGGGACAGGGAAATCAGCCCCAGCATTTT. Looking up the rest from reference TRBV18 and TRBJ1-5 gives the full variable domain: NAGVMQNPRHLVRRRGQEARLRCSPMKGHSHVYWYRQLPEEGLKFMVYLQKENIIDESGMPKERFSAEFPKEGPSILRIQQVVRGDSAAYFCASSQGQGNQPQHFGDGTRLSIL.

The chain employs TRBV6-5 and TRBJ1-2, with TRBD1 matching over 11 bases. With V trimmed by 6 bases and J by 6 bases, 6 bases remained unmatched. The CDR3 contains 14 residues. The V gene's germline CDR1 is MNHEY and CDR2 SVGAGI. The CDR3 coding sequence is TGTGCCAGCAGGGTGGACAGGGGGCTTAATGGCTACACCTTC. Amino acids: CASRVDRGLNGYTF.